These 20 T cell receptor beta chains share one sample of origin, sequenced in a study of T cell repertoires in cytomegalovirus infection. Antigens for these TCRs are unknown. TCRdb redid the calling of the reads with MiXCR, one entry per CDR3 protein. The data show hundreds of thousands of distinct CDR3 sequences, around 30% seen once. The sequencing here drew on cultured PBMCs, taken from culture after CMV antigen stimulation. Receptor source: a human donor in good health (CMV status not recorded). Some clones in this sample may be carry-over from other donors' samples.

This clonotype was seen many times. The chain carries TRBV7-6 and TRBJ2-5; D perhaps matches TRBD2 (5 bases). The V and J ends lost 1 base and 5 bases respectively, with 8 bases between them. Germline V lookup: CDR1 SGHVS, CDR2 FNYEAQ. This CDR3 has 13 residues. CDR3 nucleotide sequence: TGTGCCAGCAGCTTAGAAGCGGAGGAGACCCAGTACTTC. It is translated as CASSLEAEETQYF.

This clonotype turned up a few times. This chain connects TRBV2 to TRBJ1-2; maybe TRBD1 (5 bases). The V and J ends lost 6 bases and 7 bases respectively, with 21 bases between them. There are 15 residues in the CDR3. Germline CDR1 SNHLY, CDR2 FYNNEI. DNA of the CDR3: TGTGCCAGCAGCCCAACTCAGGTTCTTGGGGGTGGCTACACCTTC. Protein sequence: CASSPTQVLGGGYTF.

A note on this clonotype: The junction does not match germline at one end; this may be a read error. The chain uses TRBV20-1 and TRBJ2-5; tentatively, D is TRBD1 or TRBD2 (5 bases each). CDR3 length equals 14 residues. Germline V gives CDR1 DFQATT, CDR2 SNEGSKA (reference sequence). CDR3 coding DNA: TGCAGTGTTAGAAATCCGGGACGACAAGAGACCCAGTACTTC. It is translated as CSVRNPGRQETQYF.

The chain is built from TRBV5-6 and TRBJ2-2, with TRBD1 matching 10 bases. Germline V CDR1 and CDR2: SGHDT, YYEEEE. The CDR3 covers 17 residues. The V segment lost 1 base and the J segment 4 bases; nucleotides outside the gene matches: 7. CDR3 region: CASSLIPTGGTTGELFF. The CDR3 bases are TGTGCCAGCAGCTTGATCCCGACAGGGGGCACCACCGGGGAGCTGTTTTTT.

The chain recombines TRBV28 with TRBJ2-1, with 10 bases fitting TRBD2. This CDR3 region has 16 residues. Trimming at V came to 5 bases and at J to 3 bases, leaving 7 bases not matched to a gene. From germline, CDR1 is MDHEN and CDR2 SYDVKM. As DNA, the CDR3 is TGTGCCAGCAGTAGCCCTAGCGGGGGAAACTACAATGAGCAGTTCTTC. Its protein is CASSSPSGGNYNEQFF.

This clonotype has more than one count but fewer than ten. The J gene is TRBJ2-7, the V gene TRBV6-5; no clear D gene. Germline assignment: CDR1 MNHEY and CDR2 SVGAGI. The ends were cut back, 0 bases at V and 5 bases at J, with 14 bases in the middle. The CDR3 has 15 amino acids. The CDR3 loop is CASSYSGDTSDEQYF. The CDR3 DNA reads as TGTGCCAGCAGTTACTCCGGAGACACCTCGGACGAGCAGTACTTC.

CDR3 nucleotides: TGTGCCAGCAGCTCGTGGGACCTGTCGTCCAATGAGCAGTTCTTC. Translation gives CASSSWDLSSNEQFF. The J gene is TRBJ2-1, the V gene TRBV7-3, with D possibly called TRBD1 or TRBD2 (5 bases each). Per germline, CDR1 SGHTA and CDR2 FQGTGA. The CDR3 runs to 15 residues. V was shortened by 4 bases and J by 6 bases, with 16 bases between the two germline ends. Supplemented by reference TRBV7-3 and TRBJ2-1, the full variable domain reads GAGVSQTPSNKVTEKGKYVELRCDPISGHTALYWYRQSLGQGPEFLIYFQGTGAADDSGLPNDRFFAVRPEGSVSTLKIQRTERGDSAVYLCASSSWDLSSNEQFFGPGTRLTVL.

This rearrangement joins TRBV6-5 to TRBJ2-5, with D possibly being TRBD2 (5 bases). The CDR3 covers 16 residues. The ends were cut back, 2 bases at V and 1 base at J, with 14 bases in the middle. Germline V gene sequence: CDR1 MNHEY, CDR2 SVGAGI. The DNA of the CDR3 is TGTGCCAGCAGTTACAGGGCTGCCGGGGTCCAAGAGACCCAGTACTTC. Translating it yields CASSYRAAGVQETQYF.

The sample holds a few counts of this clonotype. The CDR3 sequence is CSVHEGNEQFF. As DNA, the CDR3 is TGCAGCGTTCATGAGGGCAATGAGCAGTTCTTC. The chain has TRBV29-1 and TRBJ2-1; possible D gene TRBD2, 5 bases. The CDR3 is 11 amino acids. Trimming pared 5 bases from V and 6 bases from J, leaving 8 bases between. Per germline, CDR1 SQVTM and CDR2 ANQGSEA.

This clonotype was counted only a few times. V and J are TRBV7-2 and TRBJ2-3; D unclear. V shed 7 bases and J shed 2 bases, with 10 bases lying between them. Per the germline V gene, CDR1 is SGHTA and CDR2 is FQGNSA. The CDR3 is 13 amino acids. The CDR3, as DNA: TGTGCCAGCACCTTCGTTGCCACAGATACGCAGTATTTT. Its translation is CASTFVATDTQYF.

The sample holds a few counts of this clonotype. The V call is TRBV12-3 or TRBV12-4, the J call TRBJ2-7; the D gene is possibly TRBD1 (5 bases). V was clipped by 6 bases and J by 0 bases, with 15 bases between them. This CDR3 is 15 amino acids long. The CDR3 sequence: CASSPEQGSSYEQYF. The CDR3 DNA is TGTGCCAGCAGCCCCGAGCAGGGCAGCTCCTACGAGCAGTACTTC.

The rearrangement uses TRBV5-1 and TRBJ2-7; TRBD1 matches at 8 bases. CDR1 and CDR2 (germline): SGHRS, YFSETQ. The V segment lost 0 bases and the J segment 6 bases; nucleotides outside the gene matches: 8. This CDR3 has 15 amino acids. The CDR3 spells CASSLASDRVVEQYF. In DNA form, the CDR3 reads TGCGCCAGCAGCTTGGCTTCGGACAGGGTGGTCGAGCAGTACTTC.

The chain carries TRBV20-1 and TRBJ2-1; D not resolved. Germline assignment: CDR1 DFQATT and CDR2 SNEGSKA (reference sequence). Trimming took 3 bases from V and 6 from J, leaving 12 bases between them. The CDR3 runs to 13 residues. This CDR3 reads CSARVGRFNEQFF. The CDR3 DNA reads as TGCAGTGCTAGGGTTGGGCGTTTCAATGAGCAGTTCTTC.

In DNA, the CDR3 is TGTGCCAGCAGTCTTACCCTGCCCGGGGGACCGGATGGAGGGACCCAGTACTTC. This encodes CASSLTLPGGPDGGTQYF. The chain links TRBV7-2 to TRBJ2-5, with D possibly TRBD2 on 6 matching bases. Germline V gene lookup returns CDR1 SGHTA and CDR2 FQGNSA. This CDR3 contains 18 residues. Deletions cut 6 bases from V and 7 bases from J, with 30 bases between.

This clonotype came up once. This chain joins TRBV19 and TRBJ2-6, with TRBD2 identical over 9 bases. The CDR3 has 15 residues. J was trimmed by 4 bases and V by 5 bases; bases with no gene match: 3. Germline CDR1 is LNHDA and CDR2 is SQIVND (reference sequence). The CDR3 loop is CASSFGLAGANVLTF. CDR3 DNA: TGTGCCAGTAGTTTCGGACTAGCGGGGGCCAACGTCCTGACTTTC.

This chain joins TRBV7-8 and TRBJ2-6, with D uncertain. V was cut by 7 bases and J by 0 bases, with 10 bases left in between. CDR1 is SGHVS, CDR2 FQNEAQ, per germline. This CDR3 is 15 amino acids long. The CDR3 loop is CASTSGVSGANVLTF. As DNA, the CDR3 is TGTGCCAGCACAAGTGGGGTCTCTGGGGCCAACGTCCTGACTTTC.

This chain connects TRBV11-3 to TRBJ2-3, with a tentative D call TRBD2 (6 bases). This CDR3 comprises 16 residues. The germline V gene encodes CDR1 SGHNT and CDR2 YENEEA. Trimming removed 4 bases at V and 1 base at J, with 15 bases between. CDR3 nucleotide sequence: TGTGCCAGCAGCTCCCGTAGCGGCGAGGGCACAGATACGCAGTATTTT. Its translation: CASSSRSGEGTDTQYF. Using reference TRBV11-3 and TRBJ2-3 for the parts outside the CDR3, the full variable domain is EAGVVQSPRYKIIEKKQPVAFWCNPISGHNTLYWYLQNLGQGPELLIRYENEEAVDDSQLPKDRFSAERLKGVDSTLKIQPAELGDSAVYLCASSSRSGEGTDTQYFGPGTRLTVL.

The gene calls are TRBV7-2 and TRBJ2-7; D not resolved. The CDR3 contains 13 residues. Germline CDR1 reads SGHTA; CDR2 reads FQGNSA. V lost 2 bases and J 2 bases, leaving 7 bases between the germline ends. CDR3 coding DNA: TGTGCCAGCAGCTTAAGCATAACCTACGAGCAGTACTTC. Translation gives CASSLSITYEQYF. Together with reference TRBV7-2 and TRBJ2-7, the CDR3 gives the full variable domain: GAGVSQSPSNKVTEKGKDVELRCDPISGHTALYWYRQSLGQGLEFLIYFQGNSAPDKSGLPSDRFSAERTGGSVSTLTIQRTQQEDSAVYLCASSLSITYEQYFGPGTRLTVT.

The chain couples TRBV10-2 to TRBJ2-7; the D gene is possibly TRBD1 (6 bases). This CDR3 comprises 14 residues. Germline CDR1 is WSHSY and CDR2 is SAAADI. The V gene lost 7 bases and the J gene lost 1 base, with 14 bases spanning the gap. Here the CDR3 reads CASKAATGSYEQYF. The CDR3 region has the DNA TGCGCCAGCAAGGCCGCCACAGGGTCCTACGAGCAGTACTTC.

This clonotype was counted between two and nine times. CDR3 coding DNA: TGTGCCAGCAGCTGGGGGGGGGAGTTCACAGATACGCAGTATTTT. The encoded protein is CASSWGGEFTDTQYF. This chain uses TRBV7-2 with TRBJ2-3, with 7 bases matching TRBD2. Germline CDR1 is SGHTA and CDR2 is FQGNSA. J lost 2 bases, V lost 4 bases, and 6 bases had no gene match. The CDR3 covers 15 residues.